These 21 T cell receptor beta chains originate from one sample sequenced in a study of T cell repertoires in cytomegalovirus infection (dated by TCRdb to between 2018 and 2020). The antigens of these receptors remain unknown. TCRdb names Illumina HiSeq 1500 as the instrument used. TCRdb reworked the public reads: Q25 trimming with fastp, MiXCR clone assembly, productive beta chains retained. Each record represents a unique CDR3 protein, reported with the most common genes and DNA among its rows. The sample has approximately 730,000 distinct CDR3 sequences on record, 30% to 40% of them singletons. The ten largest account for 18% of the sample. What the treatment or condition label conveys for this sample: in vitro stimulation with specific CMV peptide epitopes to enrich CMV-specific T cells. This specimen was cultured PBMCs, taken from culture after CMV antigen stimulation. The receptors were sampled from a human donor in good health (CMV status not recorded). Some clones in this sample may be carry-over from other donors' samples.

The rearrangement links TRBV2 to TRBJ2-7; 7 bases align to TRBD1. CDR3 length equals 13 residues. V was pared by 10 bases and J by 6 bases, with 12 bases of the junction left unmatched. CDR1 and CDR2 (germline): SNHLY, FYNNEI. Here the CDR3 reads CATTQNRGSEQYF. CDR3 nucleotide sequence: TGTGCCACCACCCAAAACAGGGGATCCGAGCAGTACTTC.

The V call is TRBV19, the J call TRBJ1-1; D not certain. CDR1 is LNHDA, CDR2 SQIVND, per germline (reference sequence). The CDR3 extends over 15 amino acids. V lost 6 bases to trimming and J lost 1 base, with 15 bases between them. The CDR3 is CASSRPRSENTEAFF. The CDR3, as DNA: TGTGCCAGTAGCAGACCCCGCTCGGAGAACACTGAAGCTTTCTTT. Supplemented by reference TRBV19 and TRBJ1-1, the full variable domain reads DGGITQSPKYLFRKEGQNVTLSCEQNLNHDAMYWYRQDPGQGLRLIYYSQIVNDFQKGDIAEGYSVSREKKESFPLTVTSAQKNPTAFYLCASSRPRSENTEAFFGQGTRLTVV.

The V and J genes are TRBV29-1 and TRBJ1-1; D may be TRBD1 (5 bases). The CDR3 is 12 residues long. The germline CDR1 and CDR2 sequences are SQVTM and ANQGSEA. V was trimmed by 4 bases and J by 4 bases, leaving 10 bases between them. The CDR3 DNA reads as TGCAGCGTTGTGGGGGGGGTCACTGAAGCTTTCTTT. Its protein is CSVVGGVTEAFF.

This clonotype has just a few counts. V gene TRBV10-3 combines with J gene TRBJ2-1, with a weak D call TRBD2 (6 bases). CDR1 and CDR2 (germline): ENHRY, SYGVKD. The CDR3 covers 14 residues. Trimming removed 7 bases at V and 10 bases at J, with 20 bases between. The DNA for the CDR3 is TGTGCCATCACCGTAGGAAGCGGGTCTGGGGAGCAGTTCTTC. Translating it yields CAITVGSGSGEQFF.

The chain recombines TRBV7-6 with TRBJ2-3; 12 bases align to TRBD2. The CDR3 contains 17 residues. CDR1 is SGHVS, CDR2 FNYEAQ, per germline. V shed 3 bases, J shed 3 bases, and the junction held 7 bases outside the gene matches. Here the CDR3 DNA reads TGTGCCAGCAGCTTCGGGACTAGCGGGCGGGGGACAGATACGCAGTATTTT. Amino acids: CASSFGTSGRGTDTQYF.

V and J are TRBV12-3 or TRBV12-4 and TRBJ1-3, with a weak D call TRBD1 (6 bases). V lost 4 bases and J 4 bases, leaving 8 bases between the germline ends. The CDR3 length is 13 residues. In nucleotides, the CDR3 is TGTGCCAGCAGTTGGGGGCCAGGAAACACCATATATTTT. Translation: CASSWGPGNTIYF.

This clonotype was picked up many times. The genes are TRBV6-1 and TRBJ1-2; possible D gene TRBD1, 6 bases. Germline CDR1 and CDR2: MNHNS and SASEGT. V shed 3 bases and J shed 7 bases, with 12 bases lying between them. The CDR3 sequence is 13 residues long. This chain's CDR3 is CASSERGYGGYTF. In DNA, the CDR3 is TGTGCCAGCAGTGAGAGGGGGTACGGTGGCTACACCTTC.

The genes are TRBV18 and TRBJ2-1; D remains unclear. This CDR3 comprises 18 residues. Between the trimmed V and J ends, which lost 4 bases and 1 base, there was a span of 20 bases. Germline V gene data show CDR1 as KGHSH and CDR2 as LQKENI. Written as DNA, the CDR3 is TGTGCCAGCTCACGAACCACGGACCCCACCTCGTCCTACAATGAGCAGTTCTTC. This gives the protein CASSRTTDPTSSYNEQFF.

CDR3 bases: TGTGCCAGCAGCCCCAACCTCTCGACAGATACGCAGTATTTT. It specifies CASSPNLSTDTQYF. The chain uses TRBV7-8 and TRBJ2-3; D is uncertain. This CDR3 comprises 14 residues. In germline, CDR1 is SGHVS, CDR2 FQNEAQ. With 5 bases removed from V and 3 bases from J, the gap between germline ends came to 12 bases.

The chain carries TRBV28 and TRBJ1-5; D might be TRBD1 (5 bases). The CDR3 is 15 residues long. Germline CDR1 MDHEN, CDR2 SYDVKM. V lost 8 bases and J 6 bases, leaving 20 bases between the germline ends. As DNA, the CDR3 is TGTGCCAGCCCACCCGGAGGGGCAGTTCCTCAGCCCCAGCATTTT. Translated, it gives CASPPGGAVPQPQHF.

This clonotype was recorded a few times. This chain connects TRBV27 to TRBJ1-1; no definite D call. Germline loops: CDR1 MNHEY, CDR2 SMNVEV (reference sequence). This CDR3 spans 14 amino acids. V was clipped by 3 bases and J by 5 bases, with 13 bases between them. The CDR3 nucleotides are TGTGCCAGCAGTTTTTCCCAGGAGGGAACTGAAGCTTTCTTT. Translating it yields CASSFSQEGTEAFF.

The genes are TRBV5-1 and TRBJ1-1; TRBD1 matches 7 bases. Germline V gene sequence: CDR1 SGHRS, CDR2 YFSETQ. The junction had 7 bases not matched to a gene; V was cut back by 3 bases and J by 2 bases. This CDR3 contains 15 residues. The CDR3 coding sequence is TGCGCCAGCAGCTCTCTCGGAGGGGGCAACACTGAAGCTTTCTTT. This gives the protein CASSSLGGGNTEAFF.

The table lists this clonotype with many counts. The chain uses TRBV7-2 and TRBJ2-1; no firm D call. The CDR3 totals 15 residues. Germline values: CDR1 SGHTA, CDR2 FQGNSA. V was pared by 5 bases and J by 1 base, with 12 bases between. The CDR3 nucleotides are TGTGCCAGCAGCCCTGTGGGTCTATCCTACAATGAGCAGTTCTTC. It codes for CASSPVGLSYNEQFF.

The gene calls are TRBV5-1 and TRBJ2-5; 13 bases agree with TRBD2. V was pared by 5 bases and J by 5 bases, with 9 bases of the junction left unmatched. Germline assignment: CDR1 SGHRS and CDR2 YFSETQ. This CDR3 is built from 16 residues. Here the CDR3 reads CASRNVLAGGPETQYF. For the CDR3, the DNA is TGCGCCAGCAGGAACGTACTAGCGGGAGGGCCGGAGACCCAGTACTTC. Variable domain in full (rest from reference TRBV5-1 and TRBJ2-5): KAGVTQTPRYLIKTRGQQVTLSCSPISGHRSVSWYQQTPGQGLQFLFEYFSETQRNKGNFPGRFSGRQFSNSRSEMNVSTLELGDSALYLCASRNVLAGGPETQYFGPGTRLLVL.

DNA for the CDR3: TGTGCCAGCAGTCGGGTGACTAGCGGAACTACGCAGTATTTT. This encodes CASSRVTSGTTQYF. This chain uses TRBV27 with TRBJ2-3; TRBD2 aligns across 9 bases. J gave up 8 bases and V 5 bases, and 8 bases lay outside the gene matches. This CDR3 has 14 amino acids. Germline CDR1 and CDR2: MNHEY and SMNVEV (reference sequence).

V gene TRBV12-3 or TRBV12-4 combines with J gene TRBJ1-1; D gene unclear. This CDR3 has 13 residues. The V gene lost 3 bases and the J gene lost 5 bases, with 10 bases spanning the gap. The CDR3 DNA follows: TGTGCCAGCAGTTTTCTGCCGGGAACTGAAGCTTTCTTT. It is translated as CASSFLPGTEAFF.

This chain connects TRBV7-9 to TRBJ1-1, with TRBD1 identical over 12 bases. Losses at the gene ends were 2 bases for V and 1 base for J; bases not matched to a gene: 8. Germline values: CDR1 SEHNR, CDR2 FQNEAQ (reference sequence). The CDR3 runs to 18 residues. The CDR3 region is CASSLTGTGGAGNTEAFF. In nucleotides, the CDR3 is TGTGCCAGCAGCTTAACCGGGACAGGGGGCGCGGGGAACACTGAAGCTTTCTTT.

This clonotype was recorded a few times. The V gene is TRBV7-6, the J gene TRBJ2-3; TRBD1 agrees at 7 bases. J was trimmed by 9 bases and V by 2 bases; bases with no gene match: 11. CDR1 and CDR2 from the germline V gene are SGHVS and FNYEAQ. The CDR3 loop spans 15 amino acids. CDR3 in amino acids: CASSLRTGHAVTQYF. The DNA for the CDR3 is TGTGCCAGCAGCTTAAGGACAGGCCACGCCGTAACGCAGTATTTT.

The chain couples TRBV4-1 to TRBJ1-4; perhaps TRBD1 as D (5 bases). Germline CDR1 MGHRA, CDR2 YSYEKL. V was cut by 3 bases and J by 2 bases, with 19 bases left in between. This CDR3 region has 18 residues. The CDR3 sequence is CASSQKGMGGKTNEKLFF. DNA for the CDR3: TGCGCCAGCAGCCAGAAGGGAATGGGGGGGAAGACTAATGAAAAACTGTTTTTT.

V gene TRBV10-3 combines with J gene TRBJ1-3; D remains ambiguous. The CDR3 is 15 residues long. The V end lost 0 bases, the J end lost 1 base, and 7 bases lay between the germline ends. CDR1 and CDR2 from the germline V gene are ENHRY and SYGVKD. CDR3 residues: CAISESGSSGNTIYF. The CDR3 bases are TGTGCCATCAGTGAGTCGGGAAGTTCTGGAAACACCATATATTTT.

This chain links TRBV11-2 with TRBJ1-2, with D unclear. V shed 4 bases and J shed 4 bases, with 13 bases lying between them. This CDR3 has 14 residues. The germline gives CDR1 SGHAT, CDR2 FQNNGV. CDR3: CASSSTDGAYGYTF. The CDR3 DNA sequence: TGTGCCAGCAGCTCAACTGACGGAGCCTATGGCTACACCTTC.